The 31 T cell receptor beta chains given below trace back to one sample, sequenced in a study of cytomegalovirus exposure and HLA in healthy donors. PCR primers comprised 60 Vbeta and 13 Jbeta primers. Here immunoSEQ multiplex PCR was the method, and the copy in TCRdb shows in-frame clones only, minus some. Altogether some 200,000 clones are present, 70% being singletons, with the ten largest covering around 2.6%. Sequencing was performed on PBMCs. The receptors originated from a man between 35 and 55 years old in good health and CMV-seropositive.

The rearrangement uses TRBV2 and TRBJ2-1; 10 nucleotides align to TRBD2. Germline loops: CDR1 SNHLY, CDR2 FYNNEI. V gave up 2 bases and J gave up 9 bases; unmatched junction bases: 7. CDR3 length: 15 amino acids. CDR3 residues: CASSESTGLAFEQFF. DNA for the CDR3: TGTGCCAGCAGTGAATCGACGGGACTAGCGTTTGAGCAGTTCTTC.

This clone was picked up a small number of times. Other nucleotide sequences in the sample specify the same CDR3. V usage is TRBV7-8 and J usage is TRBJ1-6; maybe TRBD1 (6 bases). The germline V and J ends were trimmed by 4 bases and 6 bases, with 10 bases remaining between them. CDR3 size: 14 residues. The germline V gene has CDR1 SGHVS and CDR2 FQNEAQ. The CDR3 here is CASSSDRRNSPLHF. The CDR3 DNA sequence: TGTGCCAGCAGCTCCGACAGGCGTAATTCACCCCTCCACTTT.

The chain employs TRBV19 and TRBJ2-3; TRBD2 matches 12 bases. Germline CDR1 and CDR2: LNHDA and SQIVND (reference sequence). The CDR3 has 18 residues. Trimming removed 4 bases from V and 2 bases from J; junction bases left unmatched: 10. The CDR3 reads CASSTPQLAGGPTDTQYF. DNA for the CDR3: TGTGCCAGTAGTACTCCCCAACTAGCGGGGGGCCCCACAGATACGCAGTATTTT.

V and J are TRBV4-1 and TRBJ1-2, with D hard to call. The CDR3 has 17 amino acids. V dropped 1 base and J dropped 4 bases, with 19 bases sitting between them. Germline values: CDR1 MGHRA, CDR2 YSYEKL. CDR3: CASSQVVDGQVIYGYTF. The CDR3 DNA sequence: TGCGCCAGCAGCCAAGTGGTCGATGGGCAAGTAATCTATGGCTACACCTTC.

The count of this clone is one. One end of the junction varies from germline; a read error may be responsible. The chain uses TRBV4-1 and TRBJ1-3; D not certain. CDR1 and CDR2 from the germline V gene are MGHRA and YSYEKL. The CDR3 runs 16 residues. CDR3 nucleotides: TGCGCCAGCAGCCAAGACATAGGCGGCTCTGGAAACACCGTATATTTT. Translated, it gives CASSQDIGGSGNTVYF.

V is TRBV25-1 and J is TRBJ1-3, with 8 bases that match TRBD1. The CDR3 runs to 15 residues. V gave up 5 bases and J gave up 4 bases; unmatched junction bases: 7. Germline loops: CDR1 MGHDK, CDR2 SYGVNS. The CDR3 DNA follows: TGTGCCAGCAGTCCGCCAGGGGGCTTGGGAAACACCATATATTTT. This sequence encodes CASSPPGGLGNTIYF.

The chain uses TRBV7-9 and TRBJ2-1; TRBD1 matches 11 bases. V lost 1 base and J lost 7; bases outside the gene matches: 6. The germline gives CDR1 SEHNR, CDR2 FQNEAQ (reference sequence). This CDR3 is 16 amino acids long. For the CDR3, the DNA is TGTGCCAGCAGCTTAGAGCCCGGGACAGGGGGAAATGAGCAGTTCTTC. This sequence encodes CASSLEPGTGGNEQFF.

This clone has more than one count but fewer than ten. The J gene is TRBJ2-2, the V gene TRBV4-2, with TRBD2 matching over 7 bases. Trimming took 0 bases from V and 0 from J; bases not matched to a gene: 16. Germline V CDR1 and CDR2: LGHNA, YNFKEQ. The CDR3 extends over 21 amino acids. DNA of the CDR3: TGTGCCAGCAGCCAAGATGGTGGGGCCCACTGGGGGGGGTCGAACACCGGGGAGCTGTTTTTT. Translation gives CASSQDGGAHWGGSNTGELFF.

The chain links TRBV7-2 to TRBJ2-7; D unclear. This CDR3 has 12 residues. V lost 5 bases and J lost 0, with 5 bases in between. Germline lookup yields CDR1 SGHTA and CDR2 FQGNSA. The CDR3 bases are TGTGCCAGCAGCCGTAACTCCTACGAGCAGTACTTC. Its protein is CASSRNSYEQYF.

Remarks on this clone: One end of the junction varies from germline; a read error may be responsible. The chain links TRBV9 to TRBJ2-7; tentative D call: TRBD1 (6 bases). This CDR3 is built from 15 residues. CDR1 is SGDLS and CDR2 is YYNGEE in the germline V gene. The CDR3 nucleotides are TGTGCCAGCAGCGCTCGACAGGTCAGCTCGGACGAGCAGCACTTC. This sequence encodes CASSARQVSSDEQHF.

The J gene is TRBJ2-3, the V gene TRBV5-1, with a weak D call TRBD2 (6 bases). The CDR3 loop spans 15 amino acids. With 4 bases removed from V and 2 bases from J, the gap between germline ends came to 14 bases. Germline loops: CDR1 SGHRS, CDR2 YFSETQ. CDR3 in DNA: TGCGCCAGCAGCCTTTCCGGGGGATCCACAGATACGCAGTATTTT. Protein: CASSLSGGSTDTQYF.

The chain carries TRBV19 and TRBJ1-1; the D gene is possibly TRBD1 (5 bases). Germline CDR1 is LNHDA and CDR2 is SQIVND (reference sequence). Between the trimmed V and J ends, which lost 9 bases and 3 bases, there was a span of 20 bases. The CDR3 totals 15 residues. The CDR3 DNA sequence: TGTGCCAGCACTTCAGGGTTTTGGGCGGACACTGAAGCTTTCTTT. This translates into CASTSGFWADTEAFF.

This chain joins TRBV5-1 and TRBJ2-3; TRBD1 agrees at 8 bases. J lost 4 bases, V lost 4 bases, and 8 bases had no gene match. There are 15 residues in the CDR3. From germline, CDR1 is SGHRS and CDR2 YFSETQ. CDR3 coding DNA: TGCGCCAGCAGCGTATCTCAGGGGGCAGCAGATACGCAGTATTTT. Its translation is CASSVSQGAADTQYF.

DNA of the CDR3: TGTGCCAGCAGCACAGGGGGCGGGGTCTACAATGAGCAGTTCTTC. Its protein product is CASSTGGGVYNEQFF. The chain joins TRBV28 to TRBJ2-1; 9 nucleotides agree with TRBD1. Trimming cost V 6 bases and J 3 bases; bases outside gene matches: 6. Germline CDR1 reads MDHEN; CDR2 reads SYDVKM. The CDR3 consists of 15 residues.

The chain uses TRBV5-1 and TRBJ2-7; 7 nucleotides match TRBD1. Losses at the gene ends were 3 bases for V and 3 bases for J; bases not matched to a gene: 9. The germline gives CDR1 SGHRS, CDR2 YFSETQ. The CDR3 is 15 amino acids. DNA for the CDR3: TGCGCCAGCAGCTCCGATCGACAGGGTAGCTACGAGCAGTACTTC. Its translation is CASSSDRQGSYEQYF. The variable domain in full, with the rest retrieved from reference TRBV5-1 and TRBJ2-7, is KAGVTQTPRYLIKTRGQQVTLSCSPISGHRSVSWYQQTPGQGLQFLFEYFSETQRNKGNFPGRFSGRQFSNSRSEMNVSTLELGDSALYLCASSSDRQGSYEQYFGPGTRLTVT.

J is TRBJ2-5 and V is TRBV13, with 11 positions matching TRBD2. In germline, CDR1 is PRHDT, CDR2 FYEKMQ (reference sequence). V lost 0 bases to trimming and J lost 5 bases; unmatched junction nucleotides: 8. The CDR3 contains 17 residues. CDR3 amino acids: CASSLGRVAGGRETQYF. The CDR3 region has the DNA TGTGCCAGCAGCTTAGGCCGGGTAGCGGGGGGGCGCGAGACCCAGTACTTC.

There are a few counts of this clone. The chain is built from TRBV10-3 and TRBJ1-5, with D unclear. CDR1 is ENHRY and CDR2 is SYGVKD in the germline V gene. The CDR3 sequence is 16 residues long. Deletions cut 4 bases from V and 0 bases from J, with 13 bases between. CDR3 in amino acids: CAISAFDTHSNQPQHF. DNA for the CDR3: TGTGCCATCAGTGCTTTTGACACACATAGCAATCAGCCCCAGCATTTT.

The chain employs TRBV11-3 and TRBJ2-1, with 9 nucleotides matching TRBD1. This CDR3 region has 14 residues. CDR1 and CDR2 from the germline V gene are SGHNT and YENEEA. With 5 bases clipped from V and 5 bases from J, the junction kept 4 bases outside the gene matches. The CDR3 DNA reads as TGTGCCAGCAGCCACCGGACAGGGGACAATGAGCAGTTCTTC. This sequence encodes CASSHRTGDNEQFF.

The rearrangement uses TRBV7-2 and TRBJ1-5; D possibly corresponds to TRBD1 (5 bases). Between the trimmed V and J ends, which lost 3 bases and 1 base, there was a span of 10 bases. Germline V gene sequence: CDR1 SGHTA, CDR2 FQGNSA. This CDR3 contains 15 residues. The CDR3 region is CASSFSSGSNQPQHF. The CDR3 DNA reads as TGTGCCAGCAGCTTTTCATCAGGGAGCAATCAGCCCCAGCATTTT.

The chain carries TRBV7-9 and TRBJ2-1; 10 bases match TRBD1. Germline-derived CDR1 and CDR2 are SEHNR and FQNEAQ (reference sequence). V shed 3 bases and J 9 bases; nucleotides not matched to a gene: 8. The CDR3 runs 15 residues. The CDR3 loop is CASSFNWTGGSEQFF. CDR3 nucleotides: TGTGCCAGCAGCTTCAATTGGACAGGGGGTTCTGAGCAGTTCTTC. Together with reference TRBV7-9 and TRBJ2-1, the CDR3 gives the full variable domain: DTGVSQNPRHKITKRGQNVTFRCDPISEHNRLYWYRQTLGQGPEFLTYFQNEAQLEKSRLLSDRFSAERPKGSFSTLEIQRTEQGDSAMYLCASSFNWTGGSEQFFGPGTRLTVL.

J is TRBJ2-4 and V is TRBV7-6, with D maybe TRBD2 (5 bases). The CDR3 length is 18 residues. V was clipped by 5 bases and J by 0 bases, with 20 bases between them. Germline V gene lookup returns CDR1 SGHVS and CDR2 FNYEAQ. CDR3 coding DNA: TGTGCCAGCAGCGTCCTTGAACCGGGATCTTTAGCCAAAAACATTCAGTACTTC. This codes for CASSVLEPGSLAKNIQYF.

This chain links TRBV27 with TRBJ1-1; D gene uncertain. V was trimmed by 4 bases and J by 4 bases, leaving 13 bases between them. Germline V CDR1 and CDR2: MNHEY, SMNVEV (reference sequence). The CDR3 extends over 14 amino acids. The CDR3 nucleotides are TGTGCCAGCAGTTCTCTCCGGGGTACCACTGAAGCTTTCTTT. The encoded protein is CASSSLRGTTEAFF.

Worth noting for this clone: One junction end does not reproduce the germline sequence, and a read error may be involved. The V and J genes are TRBV11-3 and TRBJ2-2, with 13 bases identical to TRBD2. CDR3 length: 20 amino acids. The germline V gene encodes CDR1 SGHNT and CDR2 YENEEA. CDR3 region: CASSLDRRTSGGPNTGELFF. CDR3 nucleotides: TGTGCCAGCAGCTTAGATCGGAGGACTAGCGGGGGTCCGAACACCGGAGAGCTGTTTTTT. Complete variable domain (other parts from reference TRBV11-3 and TRBJ2-2): EAGVVQSPRYKIIEKKQPVAFWCNPISGHNTLYWYLQNLGQGPELLIRYENEEAVDDSQLPKDRFSAERLKGVDSTLKIQPAELGDSAVYLCASSLDRRTSGGPNTGELFFGEGSRLTVL.

V usage is TRBV28 and J usage is TRBJ2-1, with D perhaps TRBD2 (6 bases). The CDR3 covers 18 residues. Germline V lookup: CDR1 MDHEN, CDR2 SYDVKM. The V end lost 7 bases, the J end lost 0 bases, and 22 bases lay between the germline ends. Here the CDR3 reads CASNSPIEVADSYNEQFF. CDR3 nucleotide sequence: TGTGCCAGCAATTCCCCGATAGAAGTAGCGGACTCCTACAATGAGCAGTTCTTC.

V and J are TRBV11-3 and TRBJ2-3; 8 positions match TRBD2. The CDR3 length is 16 residues. Trimming cost V 2 bases and J 2 bases; bases outside gene matches: 6. Germline V gives CDR1 SGHNT, CDR2 YENEEA. CDR3 amino acids: CASSLFAGGITDTQYF. CDR3 nucleotides: TGTGCCAGCAGCTTATTTGCGGGGGGAATCACAGATACGCAGTATTTT.

The chain carries TRBV7-9 and TRBJ2-7; unclear D gene. The V gene lost 4 bases and the J gene lost 0 bases, with 7 bases spanning the gap. The CDR3 covers 13 residues. Germline CDR1 SEHNR, CDR2 FQNEAQ (reference sequence). CDR3 in amino acids: CASSSESSYEQYF. For the CDR3, the DNA is TGTGCCAGCAGCTCAGAAAGCTCCTACGAGCAGTACTTC.

The chain combines TRBV7-9 with TRBJ2-7; weak D call: TRBD1 (5 bases). The germline gives CDR1 SEHNR, CDR2 FQNEAQ (reference sequence). The CDR3 consists of 14 residues. Trimming pared 2 bases from V and 2 bases from J, leaving 10 bases between. The DNA for the CDR3 is TGTGCCAGCAGCTTATACGAGGACACCTACGAGCAGTACTTC. Encoded protein: CASSLYEDTYEQYF.

The chain uses TRBV5-8 and TRBJ1-2; weak D call: TRBD1 (5 bases). The germline V gene has CDR1 SGHTS and CDR2 YDEGEE. V was clipped by 4 bases and J by 5 bases, with 18 bases between them. The CDR3 has 15 amino acids. The CDR3 coding sequence is TGTGCCAGCAGCCGCGGGACCCTAAAGTGGTATGGCTACACCTTC. Encoded protein: CASSRGTLKWYGYTF.

The chain joins TRBV15 to TRBJ2-7, with D possibly TRBD2 on 5 matching bases. V was trimmed by 1 base and J by 5 bases, leaving 9 bases between them. The CDR3 extends over 13 amino acids. In germline, CDR1 is LNHNV, CDR2 YYDKDF (reference sequence). The CDR3 DNA reads as TGTGCCACCAGCAGAGGGGGAGCGGACGAGCAGTACTTC. Translated, it gives CATSRGGADEQYF.

CDR3 region: CASSEVGRGQLEAFF. DNA for the CDR3: TGTGCCAGCAGTGAAGTGGGCAGGGGGCAACTGGAAGCTTTCTTT. The chain carries TRBV6-1 and TRBJ1-1; 8 positions agree with TRBD1. CDR1 and CDR2 (germline): MNHNS, SASEGT. The ends lost 1 base at V and 8 bases at J; junction bases unmatched: 9. CDR3 length: 15 residues.

This clone has a single count. This chain connects TRBV5-1 to TRBJ1-4; D perhaps matches TRBD1 (6 bases). The CDR3 contains 14 residues. Trimming removed 5 bases from V and 8 bases from J, with 16 bases in between. Per the germline V gene, CDR1 is SGHRS and CDR2 is YFSETQ. The CDR3 DNA is TGCGCCAGCAGTCGGACCGGGACAACAGAAAAACTGTTTTTT. It is translated as CASSRTGTTEKLFF.